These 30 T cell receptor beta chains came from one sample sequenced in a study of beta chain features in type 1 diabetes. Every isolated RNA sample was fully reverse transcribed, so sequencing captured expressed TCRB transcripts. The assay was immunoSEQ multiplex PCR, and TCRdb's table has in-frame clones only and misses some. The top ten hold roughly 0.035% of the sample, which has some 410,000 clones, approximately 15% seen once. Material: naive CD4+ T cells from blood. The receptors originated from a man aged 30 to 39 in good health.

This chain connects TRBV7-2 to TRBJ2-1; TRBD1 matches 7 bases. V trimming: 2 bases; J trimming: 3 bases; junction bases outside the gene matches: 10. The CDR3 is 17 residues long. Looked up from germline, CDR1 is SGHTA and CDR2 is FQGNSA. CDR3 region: CASSLFTSGTVYNEQFF. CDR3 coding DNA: TGTGCCAGCAGCTTATTCACGTCGGGGACAGTCTACAATGAGCAGTTCTTC. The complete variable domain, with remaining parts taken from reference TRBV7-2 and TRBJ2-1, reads GAGVSQSPSNKVTEKGKDVELRCDPISGHTALYWYRQSLGQGLEFLIYFQGNSAPDKSGLPSDRFSAERTGGSVSTLTIQRTQQEDSAVYLCASSLFTSGTVYNEQFFGPGTRLTVL.

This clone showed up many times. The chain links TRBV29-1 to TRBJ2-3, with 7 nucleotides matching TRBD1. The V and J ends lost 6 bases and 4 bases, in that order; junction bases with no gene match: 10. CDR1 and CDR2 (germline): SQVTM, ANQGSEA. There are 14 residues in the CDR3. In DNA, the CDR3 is TGCAGCGTGCGAGTGTTGACAGGGTCAGATACGCAGTATTTT. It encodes CSVRVLTGSDTQYF.

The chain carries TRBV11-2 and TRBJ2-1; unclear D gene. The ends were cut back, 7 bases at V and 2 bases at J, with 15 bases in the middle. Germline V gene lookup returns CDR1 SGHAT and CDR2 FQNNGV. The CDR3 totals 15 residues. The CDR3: CASNSYLQAYNEQFF. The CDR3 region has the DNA TGTGCCAGCAACTCATACCTCCAAGCCTACAATGAGCAGTTCTTC.

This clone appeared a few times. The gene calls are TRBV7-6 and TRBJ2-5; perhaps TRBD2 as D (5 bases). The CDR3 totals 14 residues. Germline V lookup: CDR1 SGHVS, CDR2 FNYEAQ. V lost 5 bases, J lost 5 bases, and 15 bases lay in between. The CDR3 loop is CASSLQAVRETQYF. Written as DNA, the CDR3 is TGTGCCAGCAGCCTACAAGCGGTGAGGGAGACCCAGTACTTC.

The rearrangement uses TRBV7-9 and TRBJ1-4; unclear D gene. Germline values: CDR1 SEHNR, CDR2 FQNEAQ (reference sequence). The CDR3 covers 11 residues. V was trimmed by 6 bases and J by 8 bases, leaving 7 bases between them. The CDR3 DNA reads TGTGCCAGCAGGCCCCTCGAAAAACTGTTTTTT. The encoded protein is CASRPLEKLFF.

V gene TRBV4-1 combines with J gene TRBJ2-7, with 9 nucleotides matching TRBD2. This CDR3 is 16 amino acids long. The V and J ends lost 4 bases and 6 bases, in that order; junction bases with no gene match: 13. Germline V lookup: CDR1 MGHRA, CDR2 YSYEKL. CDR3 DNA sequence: TGCGCCAGCAGCCTACCCGTTCTAGCGGGGTCGGGCGAGCAGTACTTC. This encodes CASSLPVLAGSGEQYF.

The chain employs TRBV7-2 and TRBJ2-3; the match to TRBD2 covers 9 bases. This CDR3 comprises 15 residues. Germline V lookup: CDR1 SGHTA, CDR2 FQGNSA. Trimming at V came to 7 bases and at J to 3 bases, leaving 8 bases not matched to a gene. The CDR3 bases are TGTGCCAGCACCCTGCGGGGGGGCGAGACAGATACGCAGTATTTT. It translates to CASTLRGGETDTQYF.

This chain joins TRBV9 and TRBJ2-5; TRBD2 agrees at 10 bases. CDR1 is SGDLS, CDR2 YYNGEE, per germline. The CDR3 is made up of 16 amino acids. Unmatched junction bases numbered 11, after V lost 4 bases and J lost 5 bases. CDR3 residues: CASSRGVAGGGETQYF. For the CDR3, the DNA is TGTGCCAGCAGCCGCGGGGTAGCGGGGGGCGGGGAGACCCAGTACTTC. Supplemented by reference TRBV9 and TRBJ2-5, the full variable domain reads DSGVTQTPKHLITATGQRVTLRCSPRSGDLSVYWYQQSLDQGLQFLIQYYNGEERAKGNILERFSAQQFPDLHSELNLSSLELGDSALYFCASSRGVAGGGETQYFGPGTRLLVL.

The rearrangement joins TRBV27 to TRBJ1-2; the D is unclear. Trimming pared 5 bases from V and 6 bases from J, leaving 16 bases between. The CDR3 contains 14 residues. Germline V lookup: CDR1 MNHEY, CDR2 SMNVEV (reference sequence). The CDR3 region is CASSPLGQKDGYTF. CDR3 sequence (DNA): TGTGCCAGCAGTCCCCTCGGGCAGAAAGATGGCTACACCTTC.

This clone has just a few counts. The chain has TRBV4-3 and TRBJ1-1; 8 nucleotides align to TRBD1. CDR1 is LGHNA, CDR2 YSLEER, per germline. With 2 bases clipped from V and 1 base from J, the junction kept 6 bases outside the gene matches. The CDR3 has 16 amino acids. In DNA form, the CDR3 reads TGCGCCAGCAGCCAATCCATGGGACAGGCGAACACTGAAGCTTTCTTT. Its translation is CASSQSMGQANTEAFF.

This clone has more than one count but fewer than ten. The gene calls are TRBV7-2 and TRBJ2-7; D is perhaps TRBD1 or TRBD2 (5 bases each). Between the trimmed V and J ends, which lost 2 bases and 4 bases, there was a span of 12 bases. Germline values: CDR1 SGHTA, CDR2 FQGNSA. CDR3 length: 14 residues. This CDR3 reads CASSLSGTGYEQYF. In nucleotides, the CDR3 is TGTGCCAGCAGCTTATCCGGGACGGGGTACGAGCAGTACTTC. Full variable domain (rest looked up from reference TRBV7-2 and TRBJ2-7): GAGVSQSPSNKVTEKGKDVELRCDPISGHTALYWYRQSLGQGLEFLIYFQGNSAPDKSGLPSDRFSAERTGGSVSTLTIQRTQQEDSAVYLCASSLSGTGYEQYFGPGTRLTVT.

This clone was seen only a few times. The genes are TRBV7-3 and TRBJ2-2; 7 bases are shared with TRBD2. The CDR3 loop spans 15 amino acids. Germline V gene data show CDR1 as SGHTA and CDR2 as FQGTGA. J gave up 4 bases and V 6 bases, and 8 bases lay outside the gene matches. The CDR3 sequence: CASRDGLDRTGELFF. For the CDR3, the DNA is TGTGCCAGCAGAGACGGACTAGACCGCACCGGGGAGCTGTTTTTT.

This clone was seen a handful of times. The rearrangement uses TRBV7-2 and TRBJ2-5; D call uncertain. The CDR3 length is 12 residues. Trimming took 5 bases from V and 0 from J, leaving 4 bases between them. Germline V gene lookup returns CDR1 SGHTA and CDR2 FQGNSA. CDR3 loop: CASSQYQETQYF. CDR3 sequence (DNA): TGTGCCAGCAGCCAGTACCAAGAGACCCAGTACTTC.

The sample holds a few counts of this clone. The CDR3 spells CAWAMIAGPQYF. CDR3 DNA: TGTGCCTGGGCGATGATAGCGGGGCCACAGTACTTC. This sequence joins TRBV30 and TRBJ2-5; 8 nucleotides line up with TRBD2. CDR1 is GTSNPN and CDR2 is SVGIG in the germline V gene (reference sequence). J gave up 11 bases and V 5 bases, and 10 bases lay outside the gene matches. The CDR3 runs 12 residues.

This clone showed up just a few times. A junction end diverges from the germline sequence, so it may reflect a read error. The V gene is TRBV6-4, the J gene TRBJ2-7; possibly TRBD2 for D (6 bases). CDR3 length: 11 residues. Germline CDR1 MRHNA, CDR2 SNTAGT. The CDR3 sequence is CASRPPRGTGF. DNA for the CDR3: TGTGCCAGCAGACCCCCGCGGGGTACGGGTTTC.

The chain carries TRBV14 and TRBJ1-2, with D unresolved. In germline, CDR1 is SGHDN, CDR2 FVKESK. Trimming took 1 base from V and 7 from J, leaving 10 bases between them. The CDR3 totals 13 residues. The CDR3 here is CASSQVLRGGYTF. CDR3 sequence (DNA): TGTGCCAGCAGCCAAGTTCTTCGGGGTGGCTACACCTTC.

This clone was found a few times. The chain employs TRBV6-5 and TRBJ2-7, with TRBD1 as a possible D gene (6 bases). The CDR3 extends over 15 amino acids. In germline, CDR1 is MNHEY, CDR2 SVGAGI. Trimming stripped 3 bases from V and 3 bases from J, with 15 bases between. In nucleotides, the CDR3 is TGTGCCAGCAGTTATGGTCCGGTAGGGGGCTACGAGCAGTACTTC. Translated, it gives CASSYGPVGGYEQYF.

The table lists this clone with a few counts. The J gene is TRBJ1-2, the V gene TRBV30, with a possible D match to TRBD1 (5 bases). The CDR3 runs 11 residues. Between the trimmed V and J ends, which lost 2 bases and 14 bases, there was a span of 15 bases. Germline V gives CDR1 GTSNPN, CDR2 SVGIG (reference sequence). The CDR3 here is CAWSHAGTATF. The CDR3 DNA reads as TGTGCCTGGAGTCACGCCGGGACCGCGACCTTC.

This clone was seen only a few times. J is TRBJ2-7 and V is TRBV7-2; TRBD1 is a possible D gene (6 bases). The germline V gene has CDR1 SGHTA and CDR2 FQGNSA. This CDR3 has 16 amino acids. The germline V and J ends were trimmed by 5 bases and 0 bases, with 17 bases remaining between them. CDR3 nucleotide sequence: TGTGCCAGCAGCCTTAGAACAGGGAGAGACTCCTACGAGCAGTACTTC. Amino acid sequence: CASSLRTGRDSYEQYF.

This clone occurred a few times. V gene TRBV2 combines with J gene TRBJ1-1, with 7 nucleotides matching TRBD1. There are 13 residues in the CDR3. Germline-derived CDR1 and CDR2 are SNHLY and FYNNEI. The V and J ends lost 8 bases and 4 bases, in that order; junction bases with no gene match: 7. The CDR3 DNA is TGTGCCAGCTCCTTCACAGGGGTCACTGAAGCTTTCTTT. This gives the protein CASSFTGVTEAFF.

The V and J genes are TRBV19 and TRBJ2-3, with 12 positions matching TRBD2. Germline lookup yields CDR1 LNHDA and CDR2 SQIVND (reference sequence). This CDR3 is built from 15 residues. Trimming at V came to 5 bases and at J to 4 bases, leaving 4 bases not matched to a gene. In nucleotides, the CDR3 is TGTGCCAGTAGTGCCTCTAGCGGGAGGGCAGATACGCAGTATTTT. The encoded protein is CASSASSGRADTQYF.

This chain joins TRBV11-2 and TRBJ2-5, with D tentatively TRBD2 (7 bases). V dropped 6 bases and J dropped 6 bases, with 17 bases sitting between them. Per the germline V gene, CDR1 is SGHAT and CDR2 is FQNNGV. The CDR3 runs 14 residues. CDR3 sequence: CASSHNGGLKTQYF. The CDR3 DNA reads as TGTGCCAGCAGTCATAACGGGGGGCTCAAGACCCAGTACTTC.

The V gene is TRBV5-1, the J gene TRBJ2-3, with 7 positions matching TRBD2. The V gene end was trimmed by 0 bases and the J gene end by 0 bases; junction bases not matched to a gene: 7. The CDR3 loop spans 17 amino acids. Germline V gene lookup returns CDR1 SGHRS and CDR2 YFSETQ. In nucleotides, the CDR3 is TGCGCCAGCAGCTTGGCCGCTAGCGGACTTAGCACAGATACGCAGTATTTT. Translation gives CASSLAASGLSTDTQYF.

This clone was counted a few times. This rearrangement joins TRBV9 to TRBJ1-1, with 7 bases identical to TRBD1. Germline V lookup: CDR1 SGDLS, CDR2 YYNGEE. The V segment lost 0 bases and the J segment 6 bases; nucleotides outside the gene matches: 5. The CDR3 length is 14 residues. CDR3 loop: CASSVGQGTSEAFF. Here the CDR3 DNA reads TGTGCCAGCAGCGTAGGACAGGGAACTTCTGAAGCTTTCTTT.

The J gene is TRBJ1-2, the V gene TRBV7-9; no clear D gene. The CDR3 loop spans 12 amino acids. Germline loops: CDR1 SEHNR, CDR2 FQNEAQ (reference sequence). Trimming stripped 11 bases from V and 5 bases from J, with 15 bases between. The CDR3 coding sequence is TGTGCCCCCGGGCCTGAGGATTATGGCTACACCTTC. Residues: CAPGPEDYGYTF. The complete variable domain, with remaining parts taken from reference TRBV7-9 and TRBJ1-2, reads DTGVSQNPRHKITKRGQNVTFRCDPISEHNRLYWYRQTLGQGPEFLTYFQNEAQLEKSRLLSDRFSAERPKGSFSTLEIQRTEQGDSAMYLCAPGPEDYGYTFGSGTRLTVV.

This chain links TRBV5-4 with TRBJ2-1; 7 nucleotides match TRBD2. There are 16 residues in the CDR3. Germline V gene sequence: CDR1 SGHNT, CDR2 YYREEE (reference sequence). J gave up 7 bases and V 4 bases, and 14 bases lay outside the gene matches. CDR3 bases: TGTGCCAGCAGCCCCAGCCCCCCCCGCGGGAGAAATGAGCAGTTCTTC. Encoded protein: CASSPSPPRGRNEQFF.

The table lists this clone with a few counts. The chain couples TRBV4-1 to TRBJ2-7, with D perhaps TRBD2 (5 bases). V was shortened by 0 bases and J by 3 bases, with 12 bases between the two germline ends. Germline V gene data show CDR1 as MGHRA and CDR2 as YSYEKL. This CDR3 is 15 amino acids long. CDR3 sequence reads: CASSQDDNGIYEQYF. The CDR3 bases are TGCGCCAGCAGCCAAGATGATAACGGGATCTACGAGCAGTACTTC.

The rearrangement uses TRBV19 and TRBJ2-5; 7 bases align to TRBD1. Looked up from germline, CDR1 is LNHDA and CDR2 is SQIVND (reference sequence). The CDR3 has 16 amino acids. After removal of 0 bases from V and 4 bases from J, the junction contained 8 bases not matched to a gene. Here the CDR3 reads CASSIDLTGKGETQYF. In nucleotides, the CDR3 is TGTGCCAGTAGTATAGACCTGACAGGGAAGGGAGAGACCCAGTACTTC.

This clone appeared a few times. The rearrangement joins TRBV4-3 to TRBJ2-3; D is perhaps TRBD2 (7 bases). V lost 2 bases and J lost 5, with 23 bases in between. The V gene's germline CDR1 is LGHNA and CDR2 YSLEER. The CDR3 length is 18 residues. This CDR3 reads CASSQSPSGGGALDTQYF. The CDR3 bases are TGCGCCAGCAGCCAAAGCCCCTCCGGAGGGGGGGCATTAGATACGCAGTATTTT.

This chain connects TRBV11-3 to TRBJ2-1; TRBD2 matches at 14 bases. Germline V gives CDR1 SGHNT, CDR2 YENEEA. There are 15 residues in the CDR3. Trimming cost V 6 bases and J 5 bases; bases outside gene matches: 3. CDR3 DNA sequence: TGTGCCAGCAGGGGGACTAGCGGGAGAGACAATGAGCAGTTCTTC. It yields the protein CASRGTSGRDNEQFF.